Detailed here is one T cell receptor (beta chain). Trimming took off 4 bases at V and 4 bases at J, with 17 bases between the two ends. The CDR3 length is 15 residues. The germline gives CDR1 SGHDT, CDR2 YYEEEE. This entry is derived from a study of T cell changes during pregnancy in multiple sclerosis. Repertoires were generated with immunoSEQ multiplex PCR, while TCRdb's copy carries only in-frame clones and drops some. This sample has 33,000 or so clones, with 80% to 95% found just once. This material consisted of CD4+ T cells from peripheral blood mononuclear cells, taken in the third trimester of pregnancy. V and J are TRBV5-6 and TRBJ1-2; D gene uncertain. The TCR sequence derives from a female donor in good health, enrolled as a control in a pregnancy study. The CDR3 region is CASSRWGTGGYGYTF. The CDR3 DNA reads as TGTGCCAGCAGCCGTTGGGGTACGGGAGGCTATGGCTACACCTTC.